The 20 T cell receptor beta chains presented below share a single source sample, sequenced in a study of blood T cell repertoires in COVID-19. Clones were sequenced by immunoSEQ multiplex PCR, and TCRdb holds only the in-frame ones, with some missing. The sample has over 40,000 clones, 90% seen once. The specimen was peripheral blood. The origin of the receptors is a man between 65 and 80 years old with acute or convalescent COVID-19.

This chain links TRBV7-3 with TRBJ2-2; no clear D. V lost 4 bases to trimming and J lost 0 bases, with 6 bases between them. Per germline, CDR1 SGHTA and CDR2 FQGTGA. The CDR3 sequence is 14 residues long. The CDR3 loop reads CASSYSSNTGELFF. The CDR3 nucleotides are TGTGCCAGCAGCTATTCATCGAACACCGGGGAGCTGTTTTTT.

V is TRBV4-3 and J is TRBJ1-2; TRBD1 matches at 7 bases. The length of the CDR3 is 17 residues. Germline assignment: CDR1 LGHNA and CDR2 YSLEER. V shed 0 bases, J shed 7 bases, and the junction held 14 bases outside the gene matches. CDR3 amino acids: CASSQDGERGQWVGYTF. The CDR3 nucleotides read TGCGCCAGCAGCCAAGATGGGGAGAGGGGGCAATGGGTTGGCTACACCTTC.

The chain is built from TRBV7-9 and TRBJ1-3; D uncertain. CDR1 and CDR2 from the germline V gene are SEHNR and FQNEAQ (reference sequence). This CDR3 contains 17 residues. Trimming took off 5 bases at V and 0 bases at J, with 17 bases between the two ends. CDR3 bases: TGTGCCAGCAGCAAACATGCGGGCAGGATCTCTGGAAACACCATATATTTT. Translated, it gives CASSKHAGRISGNTIYF.

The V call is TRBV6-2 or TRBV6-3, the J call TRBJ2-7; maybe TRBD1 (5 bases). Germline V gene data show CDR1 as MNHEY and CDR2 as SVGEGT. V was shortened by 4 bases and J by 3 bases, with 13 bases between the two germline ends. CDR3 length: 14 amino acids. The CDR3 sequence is CASSSNDRIYEQYF. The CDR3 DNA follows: TGTGCCAGCAGTTCGAACGACAGAATCTACGAGCAGTACTTC.

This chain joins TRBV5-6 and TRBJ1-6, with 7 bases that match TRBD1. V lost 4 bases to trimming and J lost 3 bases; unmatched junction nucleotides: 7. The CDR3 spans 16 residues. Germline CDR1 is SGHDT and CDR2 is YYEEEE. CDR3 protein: CASSAEGGDYNSPLHF. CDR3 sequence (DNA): TGTGCCAGCAGCGCGGAAGGGGGCGACTATAATTCACCCCTCCACTTT.

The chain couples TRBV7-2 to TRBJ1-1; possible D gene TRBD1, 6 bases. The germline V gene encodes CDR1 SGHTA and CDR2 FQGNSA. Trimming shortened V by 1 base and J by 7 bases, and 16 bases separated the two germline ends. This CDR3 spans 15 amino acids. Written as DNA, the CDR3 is TGTGCCAGCAGCTTAGGTCCTCGGGGGGGCCATGAAGCTTTCTTT. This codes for CASSLGPRGGHEAFF.

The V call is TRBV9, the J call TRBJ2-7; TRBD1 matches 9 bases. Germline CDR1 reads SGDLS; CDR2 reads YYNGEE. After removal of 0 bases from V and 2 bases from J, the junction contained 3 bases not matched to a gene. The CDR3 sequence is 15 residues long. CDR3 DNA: TGTGCCAGCAGCGTAGAGGGGGACAGGGCCTACGAGCAGTACTTC. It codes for CASSVEGDRAYEQYF.

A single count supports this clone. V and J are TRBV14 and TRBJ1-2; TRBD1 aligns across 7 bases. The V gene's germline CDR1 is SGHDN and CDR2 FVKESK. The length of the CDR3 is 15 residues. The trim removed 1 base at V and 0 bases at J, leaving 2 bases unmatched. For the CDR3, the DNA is TGTGCCAGCAGCCAAGTGACAGGGACTAACTATGGCTACACCTTC. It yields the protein CASSQVTGTNYGYTF. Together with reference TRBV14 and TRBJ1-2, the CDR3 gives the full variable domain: EAGVTQFPSHSVIEKGQTVTLRCDPISGHDNLYWYRRVMGKEIKFLLHFVKESKQDESGMPNNRFLAERTGGTYSTLKVQPAELEDSGVYFCASSQVTGTNYGYTFGSGTRLTVV.

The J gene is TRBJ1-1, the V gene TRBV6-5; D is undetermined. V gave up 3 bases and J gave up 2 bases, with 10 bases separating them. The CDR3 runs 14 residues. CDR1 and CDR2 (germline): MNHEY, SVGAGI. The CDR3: CASSYSGANTEAFF. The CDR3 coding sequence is TGTGCCAGCAGTTATTCAGGTGCTAACACTGAAGCTTTCTTT.

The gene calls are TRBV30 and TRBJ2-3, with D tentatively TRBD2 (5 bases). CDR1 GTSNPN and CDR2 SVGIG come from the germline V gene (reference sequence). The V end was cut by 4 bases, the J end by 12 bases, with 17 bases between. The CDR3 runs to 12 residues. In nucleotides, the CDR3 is TGTGCCTGGAATTTCCGGACTTCGTTACAGTATTTT. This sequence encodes CAWNFRTSLQYF. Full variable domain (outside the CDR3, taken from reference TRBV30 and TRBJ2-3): SQTIHQWPATLVQPVGSPLSLECTVEGTSNPNLYWYRQAAGRGLQLLFYSVGIGQISSEVPQNLSASRPQDRQFILSSKKLLLSDSGFYLCAWNFRTSLQYFGPGTRLTVL.

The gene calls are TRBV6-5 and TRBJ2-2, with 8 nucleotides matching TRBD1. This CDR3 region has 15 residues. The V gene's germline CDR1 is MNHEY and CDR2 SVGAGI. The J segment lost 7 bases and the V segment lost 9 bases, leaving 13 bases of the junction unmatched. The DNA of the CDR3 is TGTGCCAGTACGGGACAGGCCGGGGTAAACGGGGAGCTGTTTTTT. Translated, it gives CASTGQAGVNGELFF.

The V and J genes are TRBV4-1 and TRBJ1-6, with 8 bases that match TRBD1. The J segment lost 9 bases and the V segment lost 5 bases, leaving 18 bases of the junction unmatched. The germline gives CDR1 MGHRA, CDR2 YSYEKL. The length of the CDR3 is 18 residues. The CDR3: CASSTDRANDFATSPLHF. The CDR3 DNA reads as TGCGCCAGCAGCACGGACAGGGCTAACGATTTTGCCACTTCACCCCTCCACTTT.

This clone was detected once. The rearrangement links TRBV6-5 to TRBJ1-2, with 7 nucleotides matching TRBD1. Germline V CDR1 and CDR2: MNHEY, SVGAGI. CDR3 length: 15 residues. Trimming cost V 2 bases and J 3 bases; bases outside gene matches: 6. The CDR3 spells CASSYAEGAYYGYTF. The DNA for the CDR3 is TGTGCCAGCAGTTACGCGGAGGGGGCGTACTATGGCTACACCTTC.

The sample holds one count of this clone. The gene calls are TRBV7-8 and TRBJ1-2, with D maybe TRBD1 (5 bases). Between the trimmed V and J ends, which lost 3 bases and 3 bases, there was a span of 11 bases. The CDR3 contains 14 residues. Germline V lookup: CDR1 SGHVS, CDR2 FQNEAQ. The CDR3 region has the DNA TGTGCCAGCAGCTTGAGCAGGGAGGACTATGGCTACACCTTC. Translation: CASSLSREDYGYTF. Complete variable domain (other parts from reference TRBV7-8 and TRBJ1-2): GAGVSQSPRYKVAKRGQDVALRCDPISGHVSLFWYQQALGQGPEFLTYFQNEAQLDKSGLPSDRFFAERPEGSVSTLKIQRTQQEDSAVYLCASSLSREDYGYTFGSGTRLTVV.

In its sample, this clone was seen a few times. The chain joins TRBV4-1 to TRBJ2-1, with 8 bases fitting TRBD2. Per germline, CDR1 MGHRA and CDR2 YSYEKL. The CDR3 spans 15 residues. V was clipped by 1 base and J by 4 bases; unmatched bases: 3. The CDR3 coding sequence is TGCGCCAGCAGCCAAGCAAGCGGGGGTTACAATGAGCAGTTCTTC. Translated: CASSQASGGYNEQFF.

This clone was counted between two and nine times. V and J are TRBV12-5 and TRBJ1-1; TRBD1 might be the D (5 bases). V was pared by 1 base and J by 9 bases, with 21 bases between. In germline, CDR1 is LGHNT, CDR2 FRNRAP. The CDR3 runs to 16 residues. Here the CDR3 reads CASGLGTSGGSRKAFF. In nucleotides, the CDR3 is TGTGCTAGTGGTTTGGGGACGTCGGGGGGGAGTCGAAAAGCTTTCTTT.

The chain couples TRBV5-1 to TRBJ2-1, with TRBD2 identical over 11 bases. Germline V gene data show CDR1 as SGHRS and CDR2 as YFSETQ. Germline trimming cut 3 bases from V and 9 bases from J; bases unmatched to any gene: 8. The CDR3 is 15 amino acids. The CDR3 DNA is TGCGCCAGCAGCTCGCTAGCGGGGGGAAAGATTGAGCAGTTCTTC. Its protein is CASSSLAGGKIEQFF. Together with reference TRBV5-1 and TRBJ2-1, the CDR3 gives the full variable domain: KAGVTQTPRYLIKTRGQQVTLSCSPISGHRSVSWYQQTPGQGLQFLFEYFSETQRNKGNFPGRFSGRQFSNSRSEMNVSTLELGDSALYLCASSSLAGGKIEQFFGPGTRLTVL.

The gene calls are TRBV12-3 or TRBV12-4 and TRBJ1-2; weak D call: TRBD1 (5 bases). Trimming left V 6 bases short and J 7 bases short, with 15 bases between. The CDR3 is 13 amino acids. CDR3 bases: TGTGCCAGCAGCCCCCGGGGGTTAGGTGGCTACACCTTC. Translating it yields CASSPRGLGGYTF.

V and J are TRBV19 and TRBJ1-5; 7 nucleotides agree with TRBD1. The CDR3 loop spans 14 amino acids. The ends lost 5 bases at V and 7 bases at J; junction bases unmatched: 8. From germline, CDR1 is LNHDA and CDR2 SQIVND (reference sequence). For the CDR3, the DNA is TGTGCCAGTAGTCCCCAACAGGGGAACCAGCCCCAGCATTTT. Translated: CASSPQQGNQPQHF.

Here the CDR3 reads CATSGRTAPFAYGYTF. In DNA, the CDR3 is TGTGCCACCAGCGGACGGACAGCGCCATTCGCTTATGGCTACACCTTC. The chain combines TRBV15 with TRBJ1-2, with a possible D match to TRBD1 (6 bases). Per germline, CDR1 LNHNV and CDR2 YYDKDF (reference sequence). This CDR3 comprises 16 residues. Trimming took 5 bases from V and 5 from J, leaving 21 bases between them.